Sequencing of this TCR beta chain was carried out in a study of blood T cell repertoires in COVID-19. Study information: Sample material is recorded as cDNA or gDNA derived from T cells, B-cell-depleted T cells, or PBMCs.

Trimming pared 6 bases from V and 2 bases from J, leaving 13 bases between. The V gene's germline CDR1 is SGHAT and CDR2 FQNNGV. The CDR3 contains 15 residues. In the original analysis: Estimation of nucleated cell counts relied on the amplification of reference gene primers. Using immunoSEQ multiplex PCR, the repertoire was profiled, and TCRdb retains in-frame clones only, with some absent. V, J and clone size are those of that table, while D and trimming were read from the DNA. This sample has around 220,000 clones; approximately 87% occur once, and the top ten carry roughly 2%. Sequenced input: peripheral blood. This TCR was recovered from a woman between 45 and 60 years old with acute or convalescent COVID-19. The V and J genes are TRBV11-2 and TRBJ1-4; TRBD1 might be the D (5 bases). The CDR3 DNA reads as TGTGCCAGCAGGGGCCAGGGCTTTACTAATGAAAAACTGTTTTTT. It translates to CASRGQGFTNEKLFF.